Listed below are T cell receptor beta chains from one sample, sequenced in a study of Graves' ophthalmopathy and Graves' hyperthyroidism. MiXCR was run by TCRdb on the multiplex PCR reads, yielding one entry per CDR3 protein. The data contain hundreds of thousands of distinct CDR3 sequences, about 20% of them seen just once; the ten biggest clones take up more than 5.5%. The specimen sequenced was peripheral blood. Receptors were obtained from a woman younger than 35 with stable Graves' hyperthyroidism. Some clones in this sample may be carry-over from other donors' samples. The CDR3 runs from the conserved cysteine through the conserved F or W. D genes are given only for firm matches. Where a row states a size, it is once, few, many or the class of an expanded clone; other rows omit it.

clone size: few
V gene: TRBV3-1
D gene: .
J gene: TRBJ1-1
CDR3 protein: CASSQDLRGGNTEAFF
CDR3 DNA: TGTGCCAGCAGCCAAGACCTGAGAGGGGGGAACACTGAAGCTTTCTTT

clone size: many
V gene: TRBV7-9
D gene: .
J gene: TRBJ2-2
CDR3 protein: CASSLASSYTGELFF
CDR3 DNA: TGTGCCAGCAGCTTAGCTTCTAGCTATACCGGGGAGCTGTTTTTT

clone size: many
V gene: TRBV2
D gene: .
J gene: TRBJ2-5
CDR3 protein: CASSAGEEETQYF
CDR3 DNA: TGTGCCAGCAGTGCTGGGGAGGAGGAGACCCAGTACTTC

clone size: many
V gene: TRBV20-1
D gene: TRBD2
J gene: TRBJ2-5
CDR3 protein: CSASRARTSGQETQYF
CDR3 DNA: TGCAGTGCTAGCCGAGCCCGGACTAGCGGTCAAGAGACCCAGTACTTC

clone size: .
V gene: TRBV28
D gene: TRBD1
J gene: TRBJ1-1
CDR3 protein: CASSLDRGLDEAFF
CDR3 DNA: TGTGCCAGCAGTTTGGACAGGGGGCTTGATGAAGCTTTCTTT

clone size: many
V gene: TRBV12-3/TRBV12-4
D gene: .
J gene: TRBJ2-6
CDR3 protein: CASSLVGAGANVLTF
CDR3 DNA: TGTGCCAGCAGTTTGGTGGGGGCTGGGGCCAACGTCCTGACTTTC

clone size: .
V gene: TRBV5-4
D gene: TRBD1
J gene: TRBJ1-2
CDR3 protein: CASSLAWTGAGYTF
CDR3 DNA: TGTGCCAGCAGCTTGGCCTGGACAGGGGCTGGCTACACCTTC

clone size: many
V gene: TRBV4-1
D gene: .
J gene: TRBJ1-2
CDR3 protein: CASSFTGSGYTF
CDR3 DNA: TGCGCCAGCAGCTTCACAGGGAGCGGCTACACCTTC

clone size: .
V gene: TRBV7-9
D gene: .
J gene: TRBJ2-2
CDR3 protein: CASSSKTGELFF
CDR3 DNA: TGTGCCAGCAGCTCGAAGACCGGGGAGCTGTTTTTT

clone size: .
V gene: TRBV7-3
D gene: TRBD2
J gene: TRBJ2-5
CDR3 protein: CASSAGTIGETQYF
CDR3 DNA: TGTGCCAGCAGCGCCGGGACTATCGGGGAGACCCAGTACTTC

clone size: few
V gene: TRBV4-1
D gene: .
J gene: TRBJ2-5
CDR3 protein: CASSQGFVQGVRETQYF
CDR3 DNA: TGCGCCAGCAGCCAAGGATTTGTGCAGGGCGTGAGAGAGACCCAGTACTTC

clone size: many
V gene: TRBV4-2
D gene: .
J gene: TRBJ1-2
CDR3 protein: CASSQEGTSNYGYTF
CDR3 DNA: TGTGCCAGCAGCCAAGAGGGCACTTCTAACTATGGCTACACCTTC

clone size: many
V gene: TRBV6-2/TRBV6-3
D gene: .
J gene: TRBJ1-2
CDR3 protein: CASSYSGTTTPGYTF
CDR3 DNA: TGTGCCAGCAGTTACTCCGGGACGACCACACCTGGCTACACCTTC

clone size: few
V gene: TRBV20-1
D gene: TRBD2
J gene: TRBJ2-7
CDR3 protein: CSARDGTKTSYEQYF
CDR3 DNA: TGCAGTGCTAGGGACGGGACTAAAACTTCCTACGAGCAGTACTTC

clone size: many
V gene: TRBV5-4
D gene: .
J gene: TRBJ2-7
CDR3 protein: CASSLEPRPDIYEQYF
CDR3 DNA: TGTGCCAGCAGCTTGGAGCCTCGACCGGATATATACGAGCAGTACTTC

clone size: many
V gene: TRBV6-2/TRBV6-3
D gene: TRBD1
J gene: TRBJ1-2
CDR3 protein: CASRRDRGIFGYTF
CDR3 DNA: TGTGCCAGCAGACGGGACAGGGGAATCTTCGGCTACACCTTC

clone size: many
V gene: TRBV12-3/TRBV12-4
D gene: .
J gene: TRBJ1-1
CDR3 protein: CASSQNSLLNTEAFF
CDR3 DNA: TGTGCCAGCAGCCAAAACAGCCTACTGAACACTGAAGCTTTCTTT

clone size: many
V gene: TRBV4-1
D gene: TRBD1
J gene: TRBJ1-2
CDR3 protein: CASSQTTGVGYTF
CDR3 DNA: TGCGCCAGCAGCCAGACGACAGGGGTCGGCTACACCTTC

clone size: few
V gene: TRBV6-5
D gene: TRBD2
J gene: TRBJ2-5
CDR3 protein: CASSYDGGGRETQYF
CDR3 DNA: TGTGCCAGCAGTTACGACGGCGGGGGGCGAGAGACCCAGTACTTC

clone size: many
V gene: TRBV6-1
D gene: .
J gene: TRBJ1-1
CDR3 protein: CASRTAPNTEAFF
CDR3 DNA: TGTGCCAGCCGTACAGCACCGAACACTGAAGCTTTCTTT

clone size: few
V gene: TRBV15
D gene: .
J gene: TRBJ1-2
CDR3 protein: CATSLLDGGHYGYTF
CDR3 DNA: TGTGCCACCAGCCTCTTAGACGGGGGACATTATGGCTACACCTTC

clone size: many
V gene: TRBV6-1
D gene: .
J gene: TRBJ1-5
CDR3 protein: CASSGWNNQPQHF
CDR3 DNA: TGTGCCAGCAGTGGGTGGAACAATCAGCCCCAGCATTTT

clone size: many
V gene: TRBV5-1
D gene: .
J gene: TRBJ1-2
CDR3 protein: CASSLVDGNYGYTF
CDR3 DNA: TGCGCCAGCAGCTTGGTTGATGGTAACTATGGCTACACCTTC

clone size: many
V gene: TRBV29-1
D gene: TRBD2
J gene: TRBJ2-7
CDR3 protein: CSVEGASGGSEQYF
CDR3 DNA: TGCAGCGTTGAAGGGGCTAGCGGGGGGTCCGAGCAGTACTTC

clone size: few
V gene: TRBV6-1
D gene: TRBD2
J gene: TRBJ2-7
CDR3 protein: CASSEGFAGEGLDEQYF
CDR3 DNA: TGTGCCAGCAGTGAAGGGTTCGCGGGGGAAGGTTTGGACGAGCAGTACTTC

clone size: many
V gene: TRBV12-3/TRBV12-4
D gene: TRBD1
J gene: TRBJ2-2
CDR3 protein: CASHPQGAAGELFF
CDR3 DNA: TGTGCCAGTCATCCGCAGGGGGCTGCCGGGGAGCTGTTTTTT

clone size: many
V gene: TRBV29-1
D gene: TRBD2
J gene: TRBJ2-3
CDR3 protein: CSVGAGGSADTQYF
CDR3 DNA: TGCAGCGTTGGAGCGGGGGGCTCCGCAGATACGCAGTATTTT

clone size: .
V gene: TRBV7-3
D gene: .
J gene: TRBJ1-1
CDR3 protein: CASSGRGSAEAFF
CDR3 DNA: TGTGCCAGCAGCGGCAGGGGTTCCGCTGAAGCTTTCTTT

clone size: many
V gene: TRBV6-5
D gene: .
J gene: TRBJ2-7
CDR3 protein: CASSYRLQAYEQYF
CDR3 DNA: TGTGCCAGCAGTTACCGGTTACAAGCCTACGAGCAGTACTTC

clone size: few
V gene: TRBV12-3/TRBV12-4
D gene: .
J gene: TRBJ1-1
CDR3 protein: CASTTQGYTEAFF
CDR3 DNA: TGTGCCAGCACCACTCAGGGGTACACTGAAGCTTTCTTT

clone size: many
V gene: TRBV28
D gene: TRBD2
J gene: TRBJ2-5
CDR3 protein: CASRAARTSGGETQYF
CDR3 DNA: TGTGCCAGCAGAGCTGCCCGGACTAGCGGGGGTGAGACCCAGTACTTC

clone size: many
V gene: TRBV20-1
D gene: .
J gene: TRBJ2-7
CDR3 protein: CSASRSGRSSYEQYF
CDR3 DNA: TGCAGTGCTAGTCGGTCCGGTAGGAGCTCCTACGAGCAGTACTTC

clone size: .
V gene: TRBV6-2/TRBV6-3
D gene: .
J gene: TRBJ1-6
CDR3 protein: CASSYPAGDGSPLHF
CDR3 DNA: TGTGCCAGCAGTTACCCCGCGGGGGACGGATCACCCCTCCACTTT

clone size: .
V gene: TRBV4-1
D gene: TRBD2
J gene: TRBJ2-7
CDR3 protein: CASSQVSGGYEQYF
CDR3 DNA: TGCGCCAGCAGCCAAGTTAGCGGGGGCTACGAGCAGTACTTC

clone size: .
V gene: TRBV12-3/TRBV12-4
D gene: .
J gene: TRBJ1-1
CDR3 protein: CASTLGVNTEAFF
CDR3 DNA: TGTGCCAGCACCTTGGGTGTGAACACTGAAGCTTTCTTT

clone size: many
V gene: TRBV11-2
D gene: TRBD1
J gene: TRBJ2-7
CDR3 protein: CASSLLRDRIYEQYF
CDR3 DNA: TGTGCCAGCAGCTTGCTCCGGGACAGAATCTACGAGCAGTACTTC

clone size: many
V gene: TRBV4-2
D gene: .
J gene: TRBJ1-6
CDR3 protein: CASSQGTGYNNSPLHF
CDR3 DNA: TGTGCCAGCAGCCAGGGCACAGGGTACAATAATTCACCCCTCCACTTT

clone size: many
V gene: TRBV28
D gene: TRBD1
J gene: TRBJ2-7
CDR3 protein: CASSPSTGISSYEQYF
CDR3 DNA: TGTGCCAGCAGTCCCTCGACAGGGATTAGCTCCTACGAGCAGTACTTC

clone size: many
V gene: TRBV12-3/TRBV12-4
D gene: .
J gene: TRBJ1-5
CDR3 protein: CASRAPPGSSQPQHF
CDR3 DNA: TGTGCCAGCAGGGCCCCCCCCGGTTCCAGTCAGCCCCAGCATTTT

clone size: many
V gene: TRBV27
D gene: TRBD1
J gene: TRBJ1-1
CDR3 protein: CASSTGTGGAFF
CDR3 DNA: TGTGCCAGCAGTACAGGGACAGGGGGAGCTTTCTTT

clone size: few
V gene: TRBV28
D gene: TRBD1
J gene: TRBJ1-1
CDR3 protein: CASSTTGGDTEAFF
CDR3 DNA: TGTGCCAGCAGTACAACAGGGGGGGACACTGAAGCTTTCTTT

clone size: .
V gene: TRBV10-3
D gene: .
J gene: TRBJ1-2
CDR3 protein: CAISESKATGDHGYTF
CDR3 DNA: TGTGCCATCAGTGAGTCGAAGGCAACTGGGGATCACGGCTACACCTTC

clone size: many
V gene: TRBV7-9
D gene: .
J gene: TRBJ2-2
CDR3 protein: CASSFQSPGELFF
CDR3 DNA: TGTGCCAGCAGCTTCCAGTCCCCCGGGGAGCTGTTTTTT

clone size: once
V gene: TRBV6-5
D gene: .
J gene: TRBJ1-3
CDR3 protein: CASSYSSGYRNTIYF
CDR3 DNA: TGTGCCAGCAGTTACTCATCAGGGTACAGAAACACCATATATTTT

clone size: many
V gene: TRBV12-3/TRBV12-4
D gene: TRBD1
J gene: TRBJ1-1
CDR3 protein: CASSLTGGSEAFF
CDR3 DNA: TGTGCCAGCAGCCTTACAGGGGGCTCTGAAGCTTTCTTT

clone size: .
V gene: TRBV24-1
D gene: TRBD1
J gene: TRBJ2-2
CDR3 protein: CATGQGVDTGELFF
CDR3 DNA: TGTGCCACCGGACAGGGTGTGGACACCGGGGAGCTGTTTTTT

clone size: many
V gene: TRBV29-1
D gene: .
J gene: TRBJ2-5
CDR3 protein: CSVVTQTQYF
CDR3 DNA: TGCAGCGTTGTAACGCAGACCCAGTACTTC

clone size: many
V gene: TRBV10-3
D gene: .
J gene: TRBJ1-1
CDR3 protein: CAISAVDRNTEAFF
CDR3 DNA: TGTGCCATCAGTGCCGTAGACAGAAACACTGAAGCTTTCTTT

clone size: .
V gene: TRBV12-3/TRBV12-4
D gene: .
J gene: TRBJ2-7
CDR3 protein: CASSSDGSYYEQYF
CDR3 DNA: TGTGCCAGCAGTTCAGACGGATCCTACTACGAGCAGTACTTC

clone size: many
V gene: TRBV12-3/TRBV12-4
D gene: .
J gene: TRBJ2-7
CDR3 protein: CASSPGGGLPTQYF
CDR3 DNA: TGTGCCAGCAGTCCGGGGGGCGGGTTGCCCACGCAGTACTTC

clone size: few
V gene: TRBV30
D gene: .
J gene: TRBJ1-1
CDR3 protein: CAWSRGGGVGSEAFF
CDR3 DNA: TGTGCCTGGAGCCGAGGGGGGGGCGTCGGATCTGAAGCTTTCTTT

clone size: many
V gene: TRBV6-5
D gene: .
J gene: TRBJ2-2
CDR3 protein: CASSYTSGTLTGELFF
CDR3 DNA: TGTGCCAGCAGTTACACCTCCGGGACACTTACCGGGGAGCTGTTTTTT

clone size: many
V gene: TRBV28
D gene: TRBD2
J gene: TRBJ2-7
CDR3 protein: CASSLSGFLAGAPLSYEQYF
CDR3 DNA: TGTGCCAGCAGTTTATCAGGGTTCCTAGCGGGAGCCCCGCTTTCCTACGAGCAGTACTTC

clone size: .
V gene: TRBV25-1
D gene: .
J gene: TRBJ1-1
CDR3 protein: CASSPDNLNTEAFF
CDR3 DNA: TGTGCCAGCAGTCCTGACAACCTGAACACTGAAGCTTTCTTT

clone size: many
V gene: TRBV6-1
D gene: TRBD1
J gene: TRBJ2-6
CDR3 protein: CASSRDREPGANVLTF
CDR3 DNA: TGTGCCAGCAGCAGGGACAGGGAACCTGGGGCCAACGTCCTGACTTTC

clone size: .
V gene: TRBV6-5
D gene: TRBD1
J gene: TRBJ2-7
CDR3 protein: CASSYGAGQGAREQYF
CDR3 DNA: TGTGCCAGCAGTTACGGGGCGGGACAGGGGGCGAGAGAGCAGTACTTC

clone size: .
V gene: TRBV5-1
D gene: .
J gene: TRBJ1-2
CDR3 protein: CASSQVGPPGLSDYGYTF
CDR3 DNA: TGCGCCAGCAGCCAGGTTGGACCTCCGGGGCTATCCGACTATGGCTACACCTTC